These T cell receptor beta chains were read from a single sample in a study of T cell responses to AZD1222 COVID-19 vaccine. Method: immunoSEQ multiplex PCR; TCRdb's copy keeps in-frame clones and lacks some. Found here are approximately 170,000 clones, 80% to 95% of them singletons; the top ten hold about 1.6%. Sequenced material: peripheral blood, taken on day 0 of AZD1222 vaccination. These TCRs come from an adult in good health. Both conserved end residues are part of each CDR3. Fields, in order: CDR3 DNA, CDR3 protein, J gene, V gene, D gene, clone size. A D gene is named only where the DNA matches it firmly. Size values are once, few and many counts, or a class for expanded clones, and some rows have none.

DNA: TGCGCCAGCAGCTTGGGGGTAAACACCGGGGAGCTGTTTTTT
CDR3: CASSLGVNTGELFF
J: TRBJ2-2
V: TRBV5-1
D: NA
size: NA

DNA: TGCGCCAGCAGCTTGGCTGCAGGGGGAGGAAACACCATATATTTT
CDR3: CASSLAAGGGNTIYF
J: TRBJ1-3
V: TRBV5-1
D: TRBD1
size: NA

DNA: TGTGCCTGGAGTTCCAGGGGGATTGGTACTGAAGCTTTCTTT
CDR3: CAWSSRGIGTEAFF
J: TRBJ1-1
V: TRBV30
D: TRBD1
size: NA

DNA: TGTGCCAGCAGCGCCGGGACAGGGTTATCCGGGGAGCTGTTTTTT
CDR3: CASSAGTGLSGELFF
J: TRBJ2-2
V: TRBV7-2
D: TRBD1
size: NA

DNA: TGTGCCAGCACCCCCGGGACAGTCTCTAACTATGGCTACACCTTC
CDR3: CASTPGTVSNYGYTF
J: TRBJ1-2
V: TRBV6-5
D: TRBD1
size: NA

DNA: TGTGCCAGCAGTTACTCGGGCGGCTATACCGGGGAGCTGTTTTTT
CDR3: CASSYSGGYTGELFF
J: TRBJ2-2
V: TRBV6-5
D: NA
size: NA

DNA: TGTGCCAGCAGCAAAGCCTCTCGCTCATCGAGCTCCTACAATGAGCAGTTCTTC
CDR3: CASSKASRSSSSYNEQFF
J: TRBJ2-1
V: TRBV21-1
D: NA
size: NA

DNA: TGTGCCAGCAGCCCCGCCGTTGGGACAGATGAAAAACTGTTTTTT
CDR3: CASSPAVGTDEKLFF
J: TRBJ1-4
V: TRBV7-2
D: TRBD1
size: NA

DNA: TGCGCCAGCAGCTCCGGGACTAGCGGGAGTCTTTACGAGCAGTACTTC
CDR3: CASSSGTSGSLYEQYF
J: TRBJ2-7
V: TRBV5-1
D: TRBD2
size: NA

DNA: TGCGCCAGCAGCCGGGACCATGCAACTAATGAAAAACTGTTTTTT
CDR3: CASSRDHATNEKLFF
J: TRBJ1-4
V: TRBV5-1
D: NA
size: few

DNA: TGTGCCAGCAGCTTAGCTGCGGTGACCCAAGAGACCCAGTACTTC
CDR3: CASSLAAVTQETQYF
J: TRBJ2-5
V: TRBV7-2
D: NA
size: NA

DNA: TGCGCCAGCAGTCCGCGGGAGTATAACAATGAGCAGTTCTTC
CDR3: CASSPREYNNEQFF
J: TRBJ2-1
V: TRBV5-1
D: TRBD2
size: NA

DNA: TGTGCCAGCAGCCAAGCCGGGTGGCGGGAGGGCCTGTTTCTCTACGAGCAGTACTTC
CDR3: CASSQAGWREGLFLYEQYF
J: TRBJ2-7
V: TRBV14
D: TRBD2
size: NA

DNA: TGTGCCAGCAGTCCGACTAGCGGAGTCTACGAGCAGTACTTC
CDR3: CASSPTSGVYEQYF
J: TRBJ2-7
V: TRBV6-5
D: TRBD2
size: NA

DNA: TGTGCCAGCAGCTTAGGAAGCGGGGGGCTATACGAGCAGTACTTC
CDR3: CASSLGSGGLYEQYF
J: TRBJ2-7
V: TRBV7-2
D: TRBD2
size: NA

DNA: TGTGCCAGTAGGGGAGGGGCTGGGGCCAACGTCCTGACTTTC
CDR3: CASRGGAGANVLTF
J: TRBJ2-6
V: TRBV19
D: TRBD2
size: NA

DNA: TGTGCCAGCAGTGAACTGATAGGGACAGGGTCCTACAATGAGCAGTTCTTC
CDR3: CASSELIGTGSYNEQFF
J: TRBJ2-1
V: TRBV6-1
D: TRBD1
size: NA